The 27 T cell receptor beta chains in this list originate from one sample, sequenced in a study of T-cell reconstitution after alpha-beta-depleted transplantation in children (dated by TCRdb to about 2016). What the treatment or condition label conveys for this sample: allogeneic hematopoietic cell transplantation with graft depleted of TCRalphabeta T cells and CD19 B cells. The library was obtained by PCR. TCRdb records Illumina HiSeq 2500 as the sequencer. To normalize quantification of the TCRbeta repertoire, the TCR libraries were built with molecular barcoding that relied on unique molecular identifiers. TCRdb applied fastp at Q25 and MiXCR to the public reads, then kept only in-frame beta chains. Merged by CDR3 protein, the rows form single entries marked with the most common genes and DNA. The table for this sample lists 350,000 to 500,000 distinct CDR3 sequences; 43% of them were counted only once. 25% to 30% of the sample rests with the top ten.

The source material was PBMCs, sampled before TCRalphabeta/CD19-depleted stem cell transplant. These receptors were obtained from a girl aged 2-10 years with aplastic anemia, due to receive a stem cell transplant.

This clonotype appeared many times. This rearrangement joins TRBV4-3 to TRBJ1-1; D is ambiguous. V was shortened by 1 base and J by 1 base, with 13 bases between the two germline ends. This CDR3 region has 16 residues. CDR1 and CDR2 (germline): LGHNA, YSLEER. This CDR3 is CASSQGPQWGNTEAFF. The CDR3 bases are TGCGCCAGCAGCCAAGGCCCCCAGTGGGGGAACACTGAAGCTTTCTTT.

This chain joins TRBV7-2 and TRBJ2-5; maybe TRBD2 (7 bases). Germline V lookup: CDR1 SGHTA, CDR2 FQGNSA. This CDR3 spans 13 amino acids. V dropped 1 base and J dropped 13 bases, with 16 bases sitting between them. The chain's CDR3 is CASSLGGGATMYF. For the CDR3, the DNA is TGTGCCAGCAGCTTAGGTGGGGGGGCCACCATGTACTTC.

The rearrangement joins TRBV5-8 to TRBJ1-2; possible D gene TRBD1, 5 bases. Germline V CDR1 and CDR2: SGHTS, YDEGEE. CDR3 length: 13 residues. Deletions cut 0 bases from V and 6 bases from J, with 9 bases between. The CDR3 region is CASSLVQGDGYTF. CDR3 bases: TGTGCCAGCAGCTTGGTTCAGGGTGATGGCTACACCTTC. Using reference TRBV5-8 and TRBJ1-2 for the parts outside the CDR3, the full variable domain is EAGVTQSPTHLIKTRGQQATLRCSPISGHTSVYWYQQALGLGLQFLLWYDEGEERNRGNFPPRFSGRQFPNYSSELNVNALELEDSALYLCASSLVQGDGYTFGSGTRLTVV.

The rearrangement links TRBV4-2 to TRBJ2-5, with 7 bases fitting TRBD2. This CDR3 has 15 amino acids. After removal of 0 bases from V and 4 bases from J, the junction contained 5 bases not matched to a gene. Germline CDR1 LGHNA, CDR2 YNFKEQ. CDR3 DNA: TGTGCCAGCAGCCAAGATAATGGGAGGGGAGAGACCCAGTACTTC. Its translation is CASSQDNGRGETQYF.

J is TRBJ2-7 and V is TRBV28, with D possibly being TRBD1 or TRBD2 (6 bases each). From germline, CDR1 is MDHEN and CDR2 SYDVKM. V lost 6 bases and J lost 2, with 14 bases in between. CDR3 length: 14 residues. CDR3 sequence reads: CASRARGPPYEQYF. CDR3 nucleotides: TGTGCCAGCAGAGCCCGGGGGCCGCCCTACGAGCAGTACTTC.

The rearrangement links TRBV6-1 to TRBJ2-1, with 12 positions matching TRBD1. The junction had 20 bases not matched to a gene; V was cut back by 5 bases and J by 9 bases. This CDR3 has 19 amino acids. The germline V gene encodes CDR1 MNHNS and CDR2 SASEGT. DNA for the CDR3: TGTGCCAGCAGTCGTACGGGGGGACAGGGGGCGCCGCGTGGAGTTGAGCAGTTCTTC. This sequence encodes CASSRTGGQGAPRGVEQFF.

In its sample, this clonotype was seen many times. The V and J genes are TRBV5-1 and TRBJ2-3; 7 nucleotides align to TRBD2. Trimming took 0 bases from V and 5 from J; bases not matched to a gene: 3. Per germline, CDR1 SGHRS and CDR2 YFSETQ. The CDR3 has 14 residues. Written as DNA, the CDR3 is TGCGCCAGCAGCTTGGCTTCTAGCGGAGATACGCAGTATTTT. Translating gives CASSLASSGDTQYF.

Only a few counts were recorded for this clonotype. The chain carries TRBV20-1 and TRBJ2-7; 7 bases map to TRBD2. The CDR3 spans 14 residues. Germline V gene data show CDR1 as DFQATT and CDR2 as SNEGSKA (reference sequence). The ends lost 6 bases at V and 2 bases at J; junction bases unmatched: 10. CDR3 amino acids: CSATPGGTTYEQYF. CDR3 nucleotides: TGCAGTGCAACCCCGGGGGGAACGACCTACGAGCAGTACTTC.

Many counts were recorded for this clonotype. The chain is built from TRBV29-1 and TRBJ2-7, with 7 bases fitting TRBD2. Germline CDR1 reads SQVTM; CDR2 reads ANQGSEA. The V segment lost 5 bases and the J segment 2 bases; nucleotides outside the gene matches: 3. This CDR3 region has 12 residues. CDR3 sequence: CSVKREPYEQYF. CDR3 in DNA: TGCAGCGTTAAGCGGGAACCCTACGAGCAGTACTTC.

Ten or more counts support this clonotype. The rearrangement uses TRBV7-7 and TRBJ2-7; TRBD2 aligns across 10 bases. The CDR3 extends over 14 amino acids. Germline CDR1 SSHAT, CDR2 FNYEAQ (reference sequence). Germline trimming cut 6 bases from V and 6 bases from J; bases unmatched to any gene: 8. The CDR3 nucleotides read TGTGCCAGCAGTGTGCTAGCGGGAGCTGGCGAGCAGTACTTC. Amino acids: CASSVLAGAGEQYF.

This clonotype showed up many times. The chain couples TRBV21-1 to TRBJ1-2; the table's D call TRBD1 went unverified against the DNA. TRBV21-1 is a recognized pseudogene. The CDR3 is 12 residues long. The CDR3 region is CASTPGRGVYTF. DNA for the CDR3: TGTGCCAGCACCCCGGGGCGGGGAGTCTACACCTTC.

This rearrangement joins TRBV5-1 to TRBJ2-7; D perhaps matches TRBD1 (6 bases). This CDR3 region has 15 residues. Trimming cost V 4 bases and J 4 bases, with 18 bases left between them. CDR1 and CDR2 from the germline V gene are SGHRS and YFSETQ. CDR3 nucleotides: TGCGCCAGCAGCCCGGGCCGGACAGCCCTTTACGAGCAGTACTTC. Protein sequence: CASSPGRTALYEQYF.

The V gene is TRBV20-1, the J gene TRBJ2-7, with TRBD2 as a possible D gene (6 bases). CDR1 is DFQATT, CDR2 SNEGSKA, per germline (reference sequence). Trimming removed 3 bases at V and 0 bases at J, with 9 bases between. This CDR3 has 13 residues. CDR3 loop: CSASSGSSYEQYF. CDR3 DNA sequence: TGCAGTGCTAGTAGCGGAAGCTCCTACGAGCAGTACTTC.

The chain joins TRBV11-2 to TRBJ2-7; 9 positions agree with TRBD1. The CDR3 is 16 amino acids. After removal of 3 bases from V and 0 bases from J, the junction contained 6 bases not matched to a gene. CDR1 is SGHAT and CDR2 is FQNNGV in the germline V gene. This chain's CDR3 is CASSFIMGQGSYEQYF. CDR3 DNA: TGTGCCAGCAGCTTCATAATGGGACAGGGCTCCTACGAGCAGTACTTC.

This clonotype was detected a few times. The V call is TRBV5-5, the J call TRBJ2-5; 7 nucleotides line up with TRBD2. With 3 bases clipped from V and 5 bases from J, the junction kept 13 bases outside the gene matches. Looked up from germline, CDR1 is SGHKS and CDR2 is YYEKEE (reference sequence). The CDR3 length is 16 residues. The CDR3 bases are TGTGCCAGCAGCTGGGAGTCCCGGACTAGTGGGGAGACCCAGTACTTC. It yields the protein CASSWESRTSGETQYF.

The chain carries TRBV5-5 and TRBJ2-5; 8 nucleotides match TRBD2. CDR3 length: 15 residues. Trimming at V came to 4 bases and at J to 2 bases, leaving 7 bases not matched to a gene. Germline V gives CDR1 SGHKS, CDR2 YYEKEE (reference sequence). CDR3 DNA: TGTGCCAGCAGCATGGGGGGACTAGGGCAAGAGACCCAGTACTTC. It codes for CASSMGGLGQETQYF.

This clonotype was observed a single time. V gene TRBV5-1 combines with J gene TRBJ2-1; 10 bases agree with TRBD1. Germline trimming cut 3 bases from V and 15 bases from J; bases unmatched to any gene: 18. The V gene's germline CDR1 is SGHRS and CDR2 YFSETQ. The CDR3 length is 16 residues. The CDR3 nucleotides read TGCGCCAGCAGCTGGGGGATGAAGACAGGGGGCTTTGGGCGGTTCTTC. Its protein product is CASSWGMKTGGFGRFF.

A note on this clonotype: Germline and junction disagree at one end, which may indicate a read error. V is TRBV20-1 and J is TRBJ2-1; TRBD2 matches 14 bases. Germline lookup yields CDR1 DFQATT and CDR2 SNEGSKA (reference sequence). The CDR3 consists of 15 residues. The CDR3 loop is CGADGTSGGYNEQFF. DNA for the CDR3: TGCGGTGCTGATGGGACTAGCGGGGGCTACAATGAGCAGTTCTTC.

V is TRBV20-1 and J is TRBJ2-6; D remains ambiguous. V lost 7 bases and J 2 bases, leaving 9 bases between the germline ends. Germline CDR1 and CDR2: DFQATT and SNEGSKA (reference sequence). The CDR3 totals 13 residues. The CDR3 sequence: CSVGSPGANVLTF. Here the CDR3 DNA reads TGCAGTGTTGGATCCCCTGGGGCCAACGTCCTGACTTTC.

This clonotype was found once. This chain connects TRBV5-1 to TRBJ2-1; D may be TRBD1 (6 bases). Trimming stripped 0 bases from V and 4 bases from J, with 11 bases between. Germline V gene sequence: CDR1 SGHRS, CDR2 YFSETQ. The CDR3 is 15 amino acids. CDR3 loop: CASSLEVGAYNEQFF. In DNA, the CDR3 is TGCGCCAGCAGCTTGGAGGTGGGGGCTTACAATGAGCAGTTCTTC.

CDR3 in DNA: TGTGCCAGGAGCCGCGGGCTAAACTGCGGGGAGCTGTTTTTT. Amino acid sequence: CARSRGLNCGELFF. This chain uses TRBV28 with TRBJ2-2; tentative D call: TRBD2 (5 bases). Trimming took off 9 bases at V and 7 bases at J, with 18 bases between the two ends. This CDR3 has 14 amino acids. Germline loops: CDR1 MDHEN, CDR2 SYDVKM.

This clonotype appeared a few times. At one boundary the junction diverges from the germline segment, which might be a read error. This chain uses TRBV20-1 with TRBJ1-2, with 11 positions matching TRBD1. There are 15 residues in the CDR3. Germline V gene lookup returns CDR1 DFQATT and CDR2 SNEGSKA (reference sequence). The CDR3 here is CCARVLGDRGNGYTF. DNA for the CDR3: TGCTGTGCTAGGGTCCTCGGGGACAGGGGGAATGGCTACACCTTC.

This rearrangement joins TRBV11-2 to TRBJ1-1; unclear D gene. V lost 1 base to trimming and J lost 1 base, with 16 bases between them. CDR3 length equals 17 residues. CDR1 is SGHAT, CDR2 FQNNGV, per germline. As DNA, the CDR3 is TGTGCCAGCAGCTTAGTATACCGCAGACATCCGAACACTGAAGCTTTCTTT. Amino acids: CASSLVYRRHPNTEAFF.

The chain uses TRBV5-6 and TRBJ1-1; D not resolved. V dropped 3 bases and J dropped 4 bases, with 10 bases sitting between them. The CDR3 sequence is 13 residues long. Germline values: CDR1 SGHDT, CDR2 YYEEEE. This CDR3 reads CASSSDGGTEAFF. CDR3 coding DNA: TGTGCCAGCAGCTCCGACGGAGGCACTGAAGCTTTCTTT.

The V and J genes are TRBV20-1 and TRBJ2-1; 11 bases fit TRBD2. Per the germline V gene, CDR1 is DFQATT and CDR2 is SNEGSKA (reference sequence). Trimming removed 0 bases from V and 0 bases from J; junction bases left unmatched: 10. This CDR3 comprises 19 residues. The CDR3 reads CSARDQLAGGLSSYNEQFF. The CDR3 bases are TGCAGTGCTAGAGATCAGCTAGCGGGAGGTCTAAGCTCCTACAATGAGCAGTTCTTC.

The CDR3 here is CASSDSSGGGTDTQYF. CDR3 DNA: TGTGCCAGCAGTGACTCTAGCGGGGGAGGCACAGATACGCAGTATTTT. V gene TRBV6-4 combines with J gene TRBJ2-3; 9 bases line up with TRBD2. The CDR3 sequence is 16 residues long. Germline CDR1 is MRHNA and CDR2 is SNTAGT. V lost 0 bases and J lost 1; bases outside the gene matches: 2.

This chain joins TRBV6-1 and TRBJ2-3, with 9 bases identical to TRBD2. The CDR3 is 16 residues long. CDR1 MNHNS and CDR2 SASEGT come from the germline V gene. J was trimmed by 0 bases and V by 6 bases; bases with no gene match: 7. The CDR3 reads CASRPAGGASTDTQYF. The CDR3 DNA is TGTGCCAGCAGACCAGCGGGGGGCGCTAGCACAGATACGCAGTATTTT.